In this sample, the clone carrying this T cell receptor beta chain turned up a few times. Its specificity is not known. The V gene lost 1 base and the J gene lost 3 bases, with 9 bases spanning the gap. The length of the CDR3 is 14 residues. The germline gives CDR1 SGHTA, CDR2 FQGNSA. Amplification yielded TCR beta CDR3 regions, with RNA transcripts as the source. TCR CDR3 regions were first amplified by RT-PCR with HTBI primers. TCRdb redid the calling of the multiplex PCR reads with MiXCR, one entry per CDR3 protein. Among about 840,000 distinct CDR3 sequences listed, approximately 40% were seen once. The data are from a study of T cells in Graves' hyperthyroidism and ophthalmopathy. General study points: In simple terms, a model built on 13 V-J features told ophthalmopathy apart from stable hyperthyroidism. Blood samples included most of the expanded thyroid clonotypes exceeding 0.001.

For Graves' hyperthyroidism to be stable, ophthalmopathy could not progress within 18 months. Uncontrolled infection, other autoimmune disease, pregnancy or lactation barred patients from enrollment. The TCR comes from a man between 18 and 29 years old with Graves' hyperthyroidism. This chain uses TRBV7-2 with TRBJ1-1, with D possibly TRBD1 on 5 matching bases. Sequences were obtained from blood. In DNA, the CDR3 is TGTGCCAGCAGCTTAGATGGGACGGACACTGAAGCTTTCTTT. Its translation: CASSLDGTDTEAFF.